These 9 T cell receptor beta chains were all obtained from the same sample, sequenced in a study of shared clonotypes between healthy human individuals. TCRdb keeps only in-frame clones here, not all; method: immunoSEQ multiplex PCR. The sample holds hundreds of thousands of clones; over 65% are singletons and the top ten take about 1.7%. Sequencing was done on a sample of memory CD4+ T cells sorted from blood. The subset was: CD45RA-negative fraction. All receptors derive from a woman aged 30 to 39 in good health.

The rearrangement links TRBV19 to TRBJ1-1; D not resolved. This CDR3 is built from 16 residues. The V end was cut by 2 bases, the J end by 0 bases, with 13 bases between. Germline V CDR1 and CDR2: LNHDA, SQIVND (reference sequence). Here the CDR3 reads CASSITANQMNTEAFF. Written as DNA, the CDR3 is TGTGCCAGTAGTATAACAGCGAACCAAATGAACACTGAAGCTTTCTTT.

The CDR3 region is CASSLEQAGDGYTF. CDR3 bases: TGCGCCAGCAGCTTGGAGCAGGCGGGGGATGGCTACACCTTC. V gene TRBV5-1 combines with J gene TRBJ1-2; possible D gene TRBD1, 5 bases. V was pared by 0 bases and J by 6 bases, with 12 bases between. This CDR3 is built from 14 residues. Germline CDR1 SGHRS, CDR2 YFSETQ.

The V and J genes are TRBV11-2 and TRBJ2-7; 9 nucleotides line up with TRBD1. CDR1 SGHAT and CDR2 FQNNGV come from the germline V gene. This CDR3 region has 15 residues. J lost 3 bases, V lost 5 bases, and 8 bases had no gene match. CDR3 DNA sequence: TGTGCCAGCAGCCGGGGACAGGGATTACTCTACGAGCAGTACTTC. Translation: CASSRGQGLLYEQYF.

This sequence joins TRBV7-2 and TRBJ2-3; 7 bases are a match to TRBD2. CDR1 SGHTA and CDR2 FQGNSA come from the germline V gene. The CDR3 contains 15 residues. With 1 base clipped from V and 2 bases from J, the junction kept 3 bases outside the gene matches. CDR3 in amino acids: CASSLGGRDTDTQYF. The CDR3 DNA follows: TGTGCCAGCAGCTTAGGCGGGAGAGACACAGATACGCAGTATTTT.

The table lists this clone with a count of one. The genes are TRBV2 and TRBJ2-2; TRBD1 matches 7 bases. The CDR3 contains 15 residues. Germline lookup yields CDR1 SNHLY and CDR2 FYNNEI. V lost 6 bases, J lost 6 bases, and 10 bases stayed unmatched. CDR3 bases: TGTGCCAGCAGACGACAGGGACCCGGGTCCGGGGAGCTGTTTTTT. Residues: CASRRQGPGSGELFF.

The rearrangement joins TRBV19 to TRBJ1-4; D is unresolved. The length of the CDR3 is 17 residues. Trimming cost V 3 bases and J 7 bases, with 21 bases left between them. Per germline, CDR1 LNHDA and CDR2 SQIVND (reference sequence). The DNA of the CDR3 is TGTGCCAGTAGTATGAAGGGCCCCCTAAGGAAGGGTGAAAAACTGTTTTTT. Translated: CASSMKGPLRKGEKLFF. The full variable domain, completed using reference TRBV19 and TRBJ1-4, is DGGITQSPKYLFRKEGQNVTLSCEQNLNHDAMYWYRQDPGQGLRLIYYSQIVNDFQKGDIAEGYSVSREKKESFPLTVTSAQKNPTAFYLCASSMKGPLRKGEKLFFGSGTQLSVL.

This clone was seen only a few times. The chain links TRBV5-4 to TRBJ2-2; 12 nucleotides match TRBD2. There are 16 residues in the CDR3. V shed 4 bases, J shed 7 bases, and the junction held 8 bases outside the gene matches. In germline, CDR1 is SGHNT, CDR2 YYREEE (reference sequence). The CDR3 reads CASSVLAGGFNGELFF. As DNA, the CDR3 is TGTGCCAGCAGCGTACTAGCGGGAGGTTTTAACGGGGAGCTGTTTTTT.

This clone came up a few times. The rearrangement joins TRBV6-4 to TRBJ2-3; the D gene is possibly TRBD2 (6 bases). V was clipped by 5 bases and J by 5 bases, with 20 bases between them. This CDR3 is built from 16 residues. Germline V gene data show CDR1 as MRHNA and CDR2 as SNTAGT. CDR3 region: CASSPKTPGEGDTQYF. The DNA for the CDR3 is TGTGCCAGCAGTCCTAAAACCCCGGGAGAAGGAGATACGCAGTATTTT.

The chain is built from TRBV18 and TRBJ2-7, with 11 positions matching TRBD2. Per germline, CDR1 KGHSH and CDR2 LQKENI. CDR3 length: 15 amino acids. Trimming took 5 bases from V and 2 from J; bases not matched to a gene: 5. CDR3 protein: CASSGTSGSTYEQYF. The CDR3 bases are TGTGCCAGCTCAGGAACTAGCGGGAGTACCTACGAGCAGTACTTC.